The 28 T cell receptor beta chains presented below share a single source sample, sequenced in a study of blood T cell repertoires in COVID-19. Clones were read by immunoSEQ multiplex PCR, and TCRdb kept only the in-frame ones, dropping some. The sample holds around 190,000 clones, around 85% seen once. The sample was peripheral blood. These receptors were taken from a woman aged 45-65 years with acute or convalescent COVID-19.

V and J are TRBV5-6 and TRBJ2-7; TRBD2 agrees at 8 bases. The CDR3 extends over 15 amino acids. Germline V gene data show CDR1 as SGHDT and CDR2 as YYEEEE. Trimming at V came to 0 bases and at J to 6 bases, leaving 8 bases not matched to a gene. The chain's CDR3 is CASSLVVSGTREQYF. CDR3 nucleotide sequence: TGTGCCAGCAGCTTGGTCGTTAGCGGGACACGCGAGCAGTACTTC.

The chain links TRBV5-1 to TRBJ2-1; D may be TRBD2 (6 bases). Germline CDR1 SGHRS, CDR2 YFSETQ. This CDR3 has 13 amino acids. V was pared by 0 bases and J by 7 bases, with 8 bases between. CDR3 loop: CASSLGGLNEQFF. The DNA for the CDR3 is TGCGCCAGCAGCTTGGGGGGACTTAATGAGCAGTTCTTC.

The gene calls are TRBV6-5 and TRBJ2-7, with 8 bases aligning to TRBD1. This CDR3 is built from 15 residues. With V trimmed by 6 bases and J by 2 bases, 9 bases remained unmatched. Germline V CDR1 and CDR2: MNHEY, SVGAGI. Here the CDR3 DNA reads TGTGCCAGCAGACCAACGACAGGGGTCACCTACGAGCAGTACTTC. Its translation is CASRPTTGVTYEQYF.

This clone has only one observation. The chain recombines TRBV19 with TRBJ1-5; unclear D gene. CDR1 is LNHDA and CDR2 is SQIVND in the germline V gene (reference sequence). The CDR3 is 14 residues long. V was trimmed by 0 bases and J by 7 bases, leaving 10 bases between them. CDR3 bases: TGTGCCAGTAGTATAGATTATTCGGGGCAGCCCCAGCATTTT. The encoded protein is CASSIDYSGQPQHF.

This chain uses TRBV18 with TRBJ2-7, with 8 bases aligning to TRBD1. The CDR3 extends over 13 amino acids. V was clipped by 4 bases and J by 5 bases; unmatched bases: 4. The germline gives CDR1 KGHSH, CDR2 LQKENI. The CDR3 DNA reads TGTGCCAGCTCACTAGGGACAGGCCACGAGCAGTACTTC. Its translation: CASSLGTGHEQYF.

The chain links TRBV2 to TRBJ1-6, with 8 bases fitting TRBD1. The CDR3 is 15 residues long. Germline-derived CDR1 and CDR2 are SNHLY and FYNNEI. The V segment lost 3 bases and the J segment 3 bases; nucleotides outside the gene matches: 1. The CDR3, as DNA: TGTGCCAGCAGTGACGACAGGGGCTATAATTCACCCCTCCACTTT. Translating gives CASSDDRGYNSPLHF.

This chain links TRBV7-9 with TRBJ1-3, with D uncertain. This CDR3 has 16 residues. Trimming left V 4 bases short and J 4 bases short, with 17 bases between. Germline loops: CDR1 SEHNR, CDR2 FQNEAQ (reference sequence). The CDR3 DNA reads TGTGCCAGCAGCTATTCCGGACTCTCGGGCGGAAACACCATATATTTT. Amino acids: CASSYSGLSGGNTIYF.

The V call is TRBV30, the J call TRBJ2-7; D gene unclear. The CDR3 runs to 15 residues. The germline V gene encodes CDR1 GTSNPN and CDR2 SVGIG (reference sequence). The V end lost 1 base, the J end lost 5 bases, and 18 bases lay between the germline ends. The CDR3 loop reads CAWSGDLKRSHEQYF. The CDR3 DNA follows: TGTGCCTGGAGTGGTGATTTGAAGCGTTCGCACGAGCAGTACTTC. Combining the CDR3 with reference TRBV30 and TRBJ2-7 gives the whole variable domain SQTIHQWPATLVQPVGSPLSLECTVEGTSNPNLYWYRQAAGRGLQLLFYSVGIGQISSEVPQNLSASRPQDRQFILSSKKLLLSDSGFYLCAWSGDLKRSHEQYFGPGTRLTVT.

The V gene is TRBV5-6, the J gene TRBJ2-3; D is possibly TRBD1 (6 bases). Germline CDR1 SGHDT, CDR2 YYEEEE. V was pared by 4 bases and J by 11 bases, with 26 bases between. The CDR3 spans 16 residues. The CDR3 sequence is CASSTDSFSYEGEQYF. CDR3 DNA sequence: TGTGCCAGCAGCACGGACAGTTTTTCGTACGAAGGAGAGCAGTATTTT.

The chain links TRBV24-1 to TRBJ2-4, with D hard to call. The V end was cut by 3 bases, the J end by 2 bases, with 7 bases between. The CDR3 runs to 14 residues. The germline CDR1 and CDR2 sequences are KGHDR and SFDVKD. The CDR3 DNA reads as TGTGCCACCAGTGATGCCTCTACCAAAAACATTCAGTACTTC. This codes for CATSDASTKNIQYF.

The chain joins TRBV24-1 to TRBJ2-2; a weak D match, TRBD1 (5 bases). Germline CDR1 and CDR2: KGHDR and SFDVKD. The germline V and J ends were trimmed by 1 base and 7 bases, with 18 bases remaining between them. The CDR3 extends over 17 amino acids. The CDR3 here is CATSDFPGLMGIGELFF. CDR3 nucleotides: TGTGCCACCAGTGATTTCCCAGGGCTAATGGGAATCGGGGAGCTGTTTTTT.

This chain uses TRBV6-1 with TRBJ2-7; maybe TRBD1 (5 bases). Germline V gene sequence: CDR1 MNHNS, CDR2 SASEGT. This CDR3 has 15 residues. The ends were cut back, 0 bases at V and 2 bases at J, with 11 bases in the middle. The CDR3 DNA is TGTGCCAGCAGTGAAGCTTGGCTCAGGGCCTACGAGCAGTACTTC. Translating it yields CASSEAWLRAYEQYF.

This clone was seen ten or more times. CDR3: CAWSTGWDQPQHF. Written as DNA, the CDR3 is TGTGCCTGGAGTACAGGGTGGGATCAGCCCCAGCATTTT. V usage is TRBV30 and J usage is TRBJ1-5, with D possibly being TRBD1 (6 bases). Trimming stripped 2 bases from V and 5 bases from J, with 10 bases between. Germline V CDR1 and CDR2: GTSNPN, SVGIG (reference sequence). There are 13 residues in the CDR3.

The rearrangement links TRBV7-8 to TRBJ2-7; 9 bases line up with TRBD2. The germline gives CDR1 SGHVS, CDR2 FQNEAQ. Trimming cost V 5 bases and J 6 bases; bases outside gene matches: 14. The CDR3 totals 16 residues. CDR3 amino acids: CASSPSRGLAFSEQYF. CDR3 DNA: TGTGCCAGCAGCCCCTCAAGGGGACTAGCCTTCTCCGAGCAGTACTTC.

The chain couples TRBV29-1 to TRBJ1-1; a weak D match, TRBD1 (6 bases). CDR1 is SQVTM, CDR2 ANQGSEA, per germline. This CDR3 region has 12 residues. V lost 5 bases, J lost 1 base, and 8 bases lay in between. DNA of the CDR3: TGCAGCGTTCGACAGGCGAACACTGAAGCTTTCTTT. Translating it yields CSVRQANTEAFF. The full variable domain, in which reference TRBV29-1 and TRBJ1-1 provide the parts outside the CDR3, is SAVISQKPSRDICQRGTSLTIQCQVDSQVTMMFWYRQQPGQSLTLIATANQGSEATYESGFVIDKFPISRPNLTFSTLTVSNMSPEDSSIYLCSVRQANTEAFFGQGTRLTVV.

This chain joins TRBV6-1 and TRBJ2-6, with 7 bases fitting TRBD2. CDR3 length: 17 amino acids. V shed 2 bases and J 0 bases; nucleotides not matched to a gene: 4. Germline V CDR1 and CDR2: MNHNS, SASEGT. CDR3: CASSEQGGSSGANVLTF. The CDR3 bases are TGTGCCAGCAGTGAACAGGGCGGGAGCTCTGGGGCCAACGTCCTGACTTTC.

DNA for the CDR3: TGTGCCACCAGCAGAGATGAAGGAGTAAGGCAGTACTTC. Protein sequence: CATSRDEGVRQYF. The chain recombines TRBV15 with TRBJ2-7; D is unclear. Germline values: CDR1 LNHNV, CDR2 YYDKDF (reference sequence). The germline V and J ends were trimmed by 0 bases and 9 bases, with 12 bases remaining between them. CDR3 size: 13 residues.

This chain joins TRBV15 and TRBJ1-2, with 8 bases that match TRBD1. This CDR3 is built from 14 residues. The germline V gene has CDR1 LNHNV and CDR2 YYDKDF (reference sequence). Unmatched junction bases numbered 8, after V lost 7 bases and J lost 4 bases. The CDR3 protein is CATTPTGDGYGYTF. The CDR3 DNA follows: TGTGCCACCACACCGACAGGGGATGGCTATGGCTACACCTTC.

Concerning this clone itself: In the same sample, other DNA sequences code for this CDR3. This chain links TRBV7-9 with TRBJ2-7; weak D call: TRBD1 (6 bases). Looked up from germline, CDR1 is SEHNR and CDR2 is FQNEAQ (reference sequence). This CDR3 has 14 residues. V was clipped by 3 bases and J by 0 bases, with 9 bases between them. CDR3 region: CASSFGQPSYEQYF. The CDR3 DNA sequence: TGTGCCAGCAGCTTTGGACAGCCCTCCTACGAGCAGTACTTC. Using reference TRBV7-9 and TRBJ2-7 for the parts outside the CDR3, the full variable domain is DTGVSQNPRHKITKRGQNVTFRCDPISEHNRLYWYRQTLGQGPEFLTYFQNEAQLEKSRLLSDRFSAERPKGSFSTLEIQRTEQGDSAMYLCASSFGQPSYEQYFGPGTRLTVT.

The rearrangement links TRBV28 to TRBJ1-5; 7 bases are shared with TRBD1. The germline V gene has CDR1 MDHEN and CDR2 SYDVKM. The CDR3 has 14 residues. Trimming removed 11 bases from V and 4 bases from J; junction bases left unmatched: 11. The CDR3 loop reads CAGDRTGINQPQHF. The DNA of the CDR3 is TGTGCCGGGGACAGAACAGGAATTAATCAGCCCCAGCATTTT.

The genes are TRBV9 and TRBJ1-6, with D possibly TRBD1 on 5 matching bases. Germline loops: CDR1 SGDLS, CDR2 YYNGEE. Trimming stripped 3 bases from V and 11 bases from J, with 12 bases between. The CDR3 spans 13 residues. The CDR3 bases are TGTGCCAGCAGCGCTTCAGGGATGGCACCCCTCCACTTT. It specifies CASSASGMAPLHF.

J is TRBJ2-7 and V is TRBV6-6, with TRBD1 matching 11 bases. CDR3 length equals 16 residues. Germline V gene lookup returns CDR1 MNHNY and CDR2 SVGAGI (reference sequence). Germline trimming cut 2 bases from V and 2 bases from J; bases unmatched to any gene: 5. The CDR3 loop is CASSYRGDRGTYEQYF. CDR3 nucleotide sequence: TGTGCCAGCAGTTACCGTGGGGACAGGGGGACCTACGAGCAGTACTTC.

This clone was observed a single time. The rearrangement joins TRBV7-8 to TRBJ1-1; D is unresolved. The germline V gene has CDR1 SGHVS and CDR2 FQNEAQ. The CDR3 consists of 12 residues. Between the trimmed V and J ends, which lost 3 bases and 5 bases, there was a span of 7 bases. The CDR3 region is CASSLWETEAFF. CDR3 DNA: TGTGCCAGCAGCTTGTGGGAGACTGAAGCTTTCTTT.

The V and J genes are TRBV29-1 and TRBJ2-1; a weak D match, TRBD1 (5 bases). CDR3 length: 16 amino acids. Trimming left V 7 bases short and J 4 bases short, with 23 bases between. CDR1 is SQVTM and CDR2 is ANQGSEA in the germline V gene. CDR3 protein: CSGEARWTTRYNEQFF. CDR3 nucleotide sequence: TGCAGCGGCGAGGCCCGTTGGACAACTCGGTACAATGAGCAGTTCTTC.

The CDR3 DNA reads as TGCGCCAGCAGCTTGGCCCTGGAGACCTATGGCTACACCTTC. Translation: CASSLALETYGYTF. The chain carries TRBV5-1 and TRBJ1-2; D unclear. From germline, CDR1 is SGHRS and CDR2 YFSETQ. The CDR3 is 14 residues long. V lost 0 bases, J lost 4 bases, and 10 bases lay in between.

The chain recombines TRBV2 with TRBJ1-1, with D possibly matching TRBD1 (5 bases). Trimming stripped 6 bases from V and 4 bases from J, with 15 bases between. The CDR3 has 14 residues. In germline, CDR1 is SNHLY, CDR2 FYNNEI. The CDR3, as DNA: TGTGCCAGCAGGGGGCACGAAAAATTCACTGAAGCTTTCTTT. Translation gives CASRGHEKFTEAFF.

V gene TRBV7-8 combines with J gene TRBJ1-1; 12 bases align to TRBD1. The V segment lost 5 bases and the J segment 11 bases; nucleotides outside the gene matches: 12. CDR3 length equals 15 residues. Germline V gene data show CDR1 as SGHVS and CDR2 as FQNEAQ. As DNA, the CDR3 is TGTGCCAGCAGCGGCGCCCCGGGACAGGGGGCCCCGGCTTTCTTT. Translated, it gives CASSGAPGQGAPAFF.

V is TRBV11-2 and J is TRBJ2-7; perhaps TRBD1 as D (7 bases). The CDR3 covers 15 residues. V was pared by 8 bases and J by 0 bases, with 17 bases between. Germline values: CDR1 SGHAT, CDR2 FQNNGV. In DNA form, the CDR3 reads TGTGCCAGCGGCCAGGGGGGCTCCCTCTCCTACGAGCAGTACTTC. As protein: CASGQGGSLSYEQYF.